The 18 T cell receptor beta chains below come from one sample, sequenced in a study of PD-L1 blockade in urothelial cancer. The time point: pretreatment peripheral blood. Assay: immunoSEQ multiplex PCR; the TCRdb copy retains only in-frame clones and omits some. The sample holds 90,000 or so clones, about 90% seen once. Source: PBMCs, taken around atezolizumab (anti-PD-L1) treatment. These receptor sequences come from a man aged 60 to 69 with urothelial cancer.

The V gene is TRBV27, the J gene TRBJ2-2; TRBD2 might be the D (6 bases). The V gene lost 7 bases and the J gene lost 3 bases, with 12 bases spanning the gap. The CDR3 spans 14 residues. Germline V gene sequence: CDR1 MNHEY, CDR2 SMNVEV (reference sequence). DNA of the CDR3: TGTGCCAGCAAATCCGGGACTCACACCGGGGAGCTGTTTTTT. Its protein is CASKSGTHTGELFF.

V usage is TRBV2 and J usage is TRBJ1-5; TRBD1 agrees at 7 bases. Germline CDR1 and CDR2: SNHLY and FYNNEI. This CDR3 comprises 16 residues. The V gene end was trimmed by 6 bases and the J gene end by 0 bases; junction bases not matched to a gene: 8. CDR3 region: CASRTGQSNSNQPQHF. For the CDR3, the DNA is TGTGCCAGCAGGACGGGACAGTCTAATAGCAATCAGCCCCAGCATTTT.

The CDR3 region has the DNA TGTGCCAGCAACGAAAAAGGCGACTCGTCATACTACGAGCAGTACTTC. Translation: CASNEKGDSSYYEQYF. The rearrangement links TRBV4-2 to TRBJ2-7; no firm D call. From germline, CDR1 is LGHNA and CDR2 YNFKEQ. This CDR3 is built from 16 residues. Trimming left V 7 bases short and J 3 bases short, with 22 bases between.

V is TRBV18 and J is TRBJ2-1, with a tentative D call TRBD1 (5 bases). Deletions cut 0 bases from V and 6 bases from J, with 18 bases between. The CDR3 contains 17 residues. Per the germline V gene, CDR1 is KGHSH and CDR2 is LQKENI. CDR3 nucleotides: TGTGCCAGCTCACCACCGAGCAGGGTAGGTGGTGGCAATGAGCAGTTCTTC. Its translation: CASSPPSRVGGGNEQFF.

The table lists this clone with a few counts. The chain has TRBV7-7 and TRBJ2-1; 10 positions match TRBD2. CDR1 and CDR2 from the germline V gene are SSHAT and FNYEAQ (reference sequence). This CDR3 is 19 amino acids long. With V trimmed by 5 bases and J by 0 bases, 13 bases remained unmatched. The CDR3 here is CASSPRVAGGTSSYNEQFF. The DNA for the CDR3 is TGTGCCAGCAGCCCCAGGGTAGCGGGGGGCACGAGCTCCTACAATGAGCAGTTCTTC.

The rearrangement joins TRBV5-1 to TRBJ2-5, with D hard to call. The V end lost 1 base, the J end lost 3 bases, and 10 bases lay between the germline ends. The germline V gene has CDR1 SGHRS and CDR2 YFSETQ. This CDR3 region has 14 residues. The CDR3 loop is CASSLWFGEETQYF. CDR3 nucleotides: TGCGCCAGCAGCTTGTGGTTTGGAGAAGAGACCCAGTACTTC.

V gene TRBV5-1 combines with J gene TRBJ2-5, with 8 bases matching TRBD1. The germline V gene encodes CDR1 SGHRS and CDR2 YFSETQ. Germline trimming cut 6 bases from V and 4 bases from J; bases unmatched to any gene: 11. CDR3 length equals 15 residues. DNA for the CDR3: TGCGCCAGCACTCGAGACGGACAGGGCACAGAGACCCAGTACTTC. This gives the protein CASTRDGQGTETQYF.

The gene calls are TRBV5-3 and TRBJ2-7; a possible D gene is TRBD2 (5 bases). TRBV5-3 is flagged as an ORF with uncertain function. Between the trimmed V and J ends, which lost 5 bases and 2 bases, there was a span of 17 bases. The CDR3 length is 15 residues. The CDR3 reads CARSKDRTETYEQYF. CDR3 in DNA: TGTGCCAGAAGTAAGGATCGGACTGAAACCTACGAGCAGTACTTC.

The chain employs TRBV11-2 and TRBJ1-5; D unresolved. Between the trimmed V and J ends, which lost 1 base and 9 bases, there was a span of 10 bases. Per germline, CDR1 SGHAT and CDR2 FQNNGV. The CDR3 spans 13 residues. The CDR3 DNA sequence: TGTGCCAGCAGCTTAGCTCGCGAATTGCCCCAGCATTTT. Translation: CASSLARELPQHF.

The gene calls are TRBV7-6 and TRBJ2-2; D is undetermined. The V gene lost 5 bases and the J gene lost 1 base, with 5 bases spanning the gap. Germline assignment: CDR1 SGHVS and CDR2 FNYEAQ. The CDR3 has 13 amino acids. The CDR3 bases are TGTGCCAGCAGCCCACAGAACACCGGGGAGCTGTTTTTT. Protein: CASSPQNTGELFF.

The chain couples TRBV5-4 to TRBJ1-2; TRBD1 aligns across 8 bases. V shed 0 bases and J 4 bases; nucleotides not matched to a gene: 11. The CDR3 has 17 residues. Germline loops: CDR1 SGHNT, CDR2 YYREEE (reference sequence). The CDR3 coding sequence is TGTGCCAGCAGCTTGGGGTCCGACAGGGGAAATTTCTATGGCTACACCTTC. Translated: CASSLGSDRGNFYGYTF.

The rearrangement uses TRBV7-9 and TRBJ1-3, with D uncertain. The CDR3 length is 16 residues. With 3 bases removed from V and 2 bases from J, the gap between germline ends came to 14 bases. The germline CDR1 and CDR2 sequences are SEHNR and FQNEAQ (reference sequence). The CDR3 nucleotides read TGTGCCAGCAGCTTCAACGCAGGCCAAGCTGGAAACACCATATATTTT. Translating it yields CASSFNAGQAGNTIYF.

V gene TRBV7-9 combines with J gene TRBJ2-2; D remains unclear. Trimming took off 3 bases at V and 6 bases at J, with 11 bases between the two ends. CDR1 is SEHNR, CDR2 FQNEAQ, per germline (reference sequence). CDR3 length: 14 residues. CDR3 in amino acids: CASSFSRSAGELFF. CDR3 sequence (DNA): TGTGCCAGCAGCTTCTCCAGGTCCGCCGGGGAGCTGTTTTTT.

In DNA form, the CDR3 reads TGTGCCAGTAGCTACAGGGGTGATCAGCCCCAGCATTTT. This encodes CASSYRGDQPQHF. This chain uses TRBV19 with TRBJ1-5; 7 bases agree with TRBD1. Germline values: CDR1 LNHDA, CDR2 SQIVND (reference sequence). The CDR3 length is 13 residues. Trimming removed 6 bases from V and 5 bases from J; junction bases left unmatched: 4.

This clone was counted a single time. The V and J genes are TRBV7-2 and TRBJ2-3; 8 nucleotides match TRBD1. V shed 3 bases, J shed 2 bases, and the junction held 1 base outside the gene matches. This CDR3 has 14 amino acids. The germline CDR1 and CDR2 sequences are SGHTA and FQGNSA. The CDR3 bases are TGTGCCAGCAGCTTGACAGGGGTCACAGATACGCAGTATTTT. It codes for CASSLTGVTDTQYF.

V usage is TRBV5-1 and J usage is TRBJ2-1; 14 nucleotides align to TRBD2. Germline V gene sequence: CDR1 SGHRS, CDR2 YFSETQ. V dropped 0 bases and J dropped 10; count of bases not matched to a gene: 12. This CDR3 contains 18 residues. Here the CDR3 DNA reads TGCGCCAGCAGCTTGGCCGGACCCGGGACTAGCGGGGGTGAAGAGCAGTTCTTC. Protein product: CASSLAGPGTSGGEEQFF.

The chain employs TRBV9 and TRBJ2-5, with TRBD2 matching 12 bases. Germline V gives CDR1 SGDLS, CDR2 YYNGEE. The junction had 9 bases not matched to a gene; V was cut back by 5 bases and J by 4 bases. CDR3 length equals 16 residues. Here the CDR3 DNA reads TGTGCCAGCAGTCGGACTAGCGGGGTGGGGGGAGAGACCCAGTACTTC. It yields the protein CASSRTSGVGGETQYF. Full variable domain (missing parts from reference TRBV9 and TRBJ2-5): DSGVTQTPKHLITATGQRVTLRCSPRSGDLSVYWYQQSLDQGLQFLIQYYNGEERAKGNILERFSAQQFPDLHSELNLSSLELGDSALYFCASSRTSGVGGETQYFGPGTRLLVL.

Here the CDR3 reads CASSLTQGFEGYTF. DNA for the CDR3: TGCGCCAGCAGCCTAACTCAGGGATTCGAGGGCTACACCTTC. The rearrangement links TRBV4-3 to TRBJ1-2; possible D gene TRBD1, 5 bases. Germline V CDR1 and CDR2: LGHNA, YSLEER. V was trimmed by 4 bases and J by 8 bases, leaving 17 bases between them. CDR3 length: 14 residues.